This T cell receptor (beta chain) was captured in a study of cytomegalovirus exposure and HLA in healthy donors. Study-level background: Within the Caucasian-associated ancestry cluster were roughly 82% of the 398 genotyped donors.

A word on this clone: What it binds is not known.

V lost 5 bases to trimming and J lost 9 bases; unmatched junction nucleotides: 15. The CDR3 is 17 residues long. CDR1 is MDHEN, CDR2 SYDVKM, per germline. Study-wide results and caveats: Most CMV-associated TCR beta chains appeared HLA-restricted in a later analysis.

The PCR used 60 Vbeta and 13 Jbeta primers. Here immunoSEQ multiplex PCR was the method, and the copy in TCRdb shows in-frame clones only, minus some. The repertoire holds approximately 150,000 clones, with roughly 80% as singletons. Material: PBMCs. This chain connects TRBV28 to TRBJ1-6; the match to TRBD1 covers 8 bases. This sequence was found in a woman in her twenties or thirties in good health and CMV-seronegative. The chain's CDR3 is CASSPRRGQGISSPLHF. CDR3 sequence (DNA): TGTGCCAGCAGTCCACGCCGAGGACAGGGTATTAGTTCACCCCTCCACTTT.